This T cell receptor (beta chain) emerged from a study of blood T cell repertoires in COVID-19. Study-wide context: There were acute and convalescent COVID-19 samples, and they came from the United States, Italy and Spain. The cDNA or gDNA used as material had been derived from T cells, B-cell-depleted T cells, or PBMCs.

In the authors' workflow: From reference gene primer amplification, estimates of nucleated cell counts were derived. Sequencing used immunoSEQ multiplex PCR; TCRdb keeps in-frame clones, though not all of them. V and J calls and clone size are copied from that table; D and trimming were computed from the DNA. Of tens of thousands of clones in the sample, around 85% were seen once. Sample: peripheral blood. This receptor was obtained from a man aged 45-60 years with active or convalescent COVID-19.

The chain's CDR3 is CASQGDSPLHF. CDR3 in DNA: TGTGCCAGCCAGGGTGATTCACCCCTCCACTTT. The V and J genes are TRBV2 and TRBJ1-6; perhaps TRBD1 as D (5 bases). This CDR3 has 11 amino acids. V was trimmed by 8 bases and J by 8 bases, leaving 7 bases between them. Germline assignment: CDR1 SNHLY and CDR2 FYNNEI.